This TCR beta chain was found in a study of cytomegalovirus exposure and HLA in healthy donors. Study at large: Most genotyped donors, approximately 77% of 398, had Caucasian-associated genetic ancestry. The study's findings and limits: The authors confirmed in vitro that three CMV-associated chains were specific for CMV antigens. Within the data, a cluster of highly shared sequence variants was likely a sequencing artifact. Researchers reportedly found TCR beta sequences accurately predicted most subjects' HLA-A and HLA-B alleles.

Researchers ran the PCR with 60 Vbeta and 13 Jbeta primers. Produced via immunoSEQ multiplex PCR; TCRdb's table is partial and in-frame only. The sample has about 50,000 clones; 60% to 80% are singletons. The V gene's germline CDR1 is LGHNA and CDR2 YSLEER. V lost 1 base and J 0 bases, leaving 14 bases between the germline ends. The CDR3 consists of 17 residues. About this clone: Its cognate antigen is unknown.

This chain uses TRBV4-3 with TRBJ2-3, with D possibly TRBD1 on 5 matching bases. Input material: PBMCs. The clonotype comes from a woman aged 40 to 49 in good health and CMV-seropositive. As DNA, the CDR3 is TGCGCCAGCAGCCAAGCCCTCAGGGCCTCTAGCACAGATACGCAGTATTTT. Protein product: CASSQALRASSTDTQYF.